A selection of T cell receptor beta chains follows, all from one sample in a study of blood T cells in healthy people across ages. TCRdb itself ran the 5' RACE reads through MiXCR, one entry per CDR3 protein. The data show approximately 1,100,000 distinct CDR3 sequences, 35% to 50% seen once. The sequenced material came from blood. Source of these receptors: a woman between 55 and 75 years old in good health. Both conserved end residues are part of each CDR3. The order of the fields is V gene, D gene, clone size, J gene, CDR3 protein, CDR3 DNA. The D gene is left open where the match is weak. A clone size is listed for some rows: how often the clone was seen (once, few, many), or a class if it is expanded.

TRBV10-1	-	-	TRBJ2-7	CASSDGGTSYEQYF	TGCGCCAGCAGTGACGGTGGGACGTCCTACGAGCAGTACTTC
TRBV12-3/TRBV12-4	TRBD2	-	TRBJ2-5	CASSWTSGINNEQYF	TGTGCCAGCAGTTGGACTAGCGGGATTAACAATGAGCAGTACTTC
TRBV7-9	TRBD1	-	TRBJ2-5	CASSLGQGVYF	TGTGCCAGCAGCTTAGGACAGGGTGTGTACTTC
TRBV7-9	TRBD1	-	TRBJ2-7	CASSDRDSKHYEQYF	TGTGCCAGCAGCGACCGGGACAGTAAACACTACGAGCAGTACTTC
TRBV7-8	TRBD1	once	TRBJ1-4	CASSLRDRDHEELFF	TGTGCCAGCAGCTTACGGGACAGGGACCATGAAGAACTGTTTTTT
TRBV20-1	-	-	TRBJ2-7	CSANRQVPYEQYF	TGCAGTGCTAACCGGCAGGTCCCCTACGAGCAGTACTTC
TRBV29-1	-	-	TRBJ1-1	CSATPSGMNTEAFF	TGCAGCGCTACCCCCAGCGGTATGAACACTGAAGCTTTCTTT
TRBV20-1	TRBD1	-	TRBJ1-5	CSATPGTGGNQPQHF	TGCAGTGCTACACCCGGGACAGGGGGGAATCAGCCCCAGCATTTT
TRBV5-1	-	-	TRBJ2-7	CASSRQPGTPYNEQYF	TGCGCCAGCAGCAGACAGCCCGGGACTCCCTACAATGAGCAGTACTTC
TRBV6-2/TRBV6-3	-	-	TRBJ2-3	CASSYGPLTDTQYF	TGTGCCAGCAGTTATGGACCGCTCACAGATACGCAGTATTTT
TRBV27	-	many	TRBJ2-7	CASSDSPYEQYF	TGTGCCAGCAGCGACAGCCCCTACGAGCAGTACTTC
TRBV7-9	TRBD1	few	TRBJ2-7	CASSLTPGGDEQYF	TGTGCCAGCAGCTTAACACCAGGGGGCGACGAGCAGTACTTC
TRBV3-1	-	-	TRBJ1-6	CASSQERPNSPLHF	TGTGCCAGCAGCCAAGAACGTCCCAATTCACCCCTCCACTTT
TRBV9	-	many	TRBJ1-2	CASSVVERGGGYTF	TGTGCCAGCAGCGTAGTGGAGAGAGGTGGTGGCTACACCTTC
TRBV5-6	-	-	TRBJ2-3	CASSLGGGDSDTQYF	TGTGCCAGCAGCTTGGGAGGGGGAGACTCAGATACGCAGTATTTT
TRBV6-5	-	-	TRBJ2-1	CASSYGEGGYNEQFF	TGTGCCAGCAGTTACGGGGAGGGGGGTTACAATGAGCAGTTCTTC
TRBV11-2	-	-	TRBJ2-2	CASSLRKTPGTGELFF	TGTGCCAGCAGCCTTAGGAAAACCCCGGGGACCGGGGAGCTGTTTTTT
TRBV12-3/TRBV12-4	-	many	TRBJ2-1	CASSFQRYNEQFF	TGTGCCAGCAGTTTCCAGCGGTACAATGAGCAGTTCTTC
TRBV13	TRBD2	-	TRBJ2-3	CASRSLAGTRDTQYF	TGTGCCAGCAGATCACTAGCGGGGACACGCGATACGCAGTATTTT
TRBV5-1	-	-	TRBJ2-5	CASSSGLRSVWTQYF	TGCGCCAGCAGCTCGGGACTGCGTTCTGTCTGGACCCAGTACTTC
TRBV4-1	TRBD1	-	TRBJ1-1	CASSLEGQGREAFF	TGCGCCAGCAGCCTAGAAGGACAGGGGCGTGAGGCTTTCTTT
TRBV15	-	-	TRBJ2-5	CATSRGGGSEETQYF	TGTGCCACCAGCAGAGGTGGGGGTTCCGAAGAGACCCAGTACTTC
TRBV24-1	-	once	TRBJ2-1	CATSDPRTGRGLNEQFF	TGTGCCACCAGTGACCCACGGACAGGGAGGGGGCTCAATGAGCAGTTCTTC
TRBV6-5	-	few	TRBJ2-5	CASSDRVEQYF	TGTGCCAGCAGTGATAGGGTAGAGCAGTACTTC
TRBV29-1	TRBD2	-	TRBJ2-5	CSVETAGLAGAYEQYF	TGCAGCGTTGAAACGGCTGGACTAGCGGGAGCCTATGAGCAGTACTTC
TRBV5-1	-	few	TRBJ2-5	CASSLEVGGGEETQYF	TGCGCCAGCAGCTTGGAAGTCGGGGGCGGGGAAGAGACCCAGTACTTC
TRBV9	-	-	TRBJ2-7	CASSLSAGPTYEQYF	TGTGCCAGCAGCCTAAGTGCGGGTCCCACCTACGAGCAGTACTTC
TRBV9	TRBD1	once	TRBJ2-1	CASSGTGESYNEQFF	TGTGCCAGCAGCGGTACAGGGGAATCCTACAATGAGCAGTTCTTC
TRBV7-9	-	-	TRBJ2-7	CASSGSVRGSGKSSYEQYF	TGTGCCAGCAGCGGATCGGTTAGGGGGAGCGGGAAGAGCTCCTACGAGCAGTACTTC
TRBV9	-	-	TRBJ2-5	CASSVGAWAAQETQYF	TGTGCCAGCAGCGTAGGAGCTTGGGCAGCCCAAGAGACCCAGTACTTC
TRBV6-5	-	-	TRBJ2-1	CASSYASSGNEQFF	TGTGCCAGCAGTTACGCGTCGTCAGGGAATGAGCAGTTCTTC
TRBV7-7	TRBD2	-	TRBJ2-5	CASSGYPGLAGQETQYF	TGTGCCAGCAGTGGATATCCGGGACTAGCGGGACAAGAGACCCAGTACTTC
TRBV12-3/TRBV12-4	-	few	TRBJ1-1	CASSFPPRGMLTEAFF	TGTGCCAGCAGTTTCCCCCCCCGGGGCATGCTCACTGAAGCTTTCTTT
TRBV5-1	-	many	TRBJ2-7	CASRSQSGPADEQYF	TGCGCCAGCAGATCCCAATCCGGGCCAGCGGACGAGCAGTACTTC
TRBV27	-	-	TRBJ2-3	CASRYRERGADTQYF	TGTGCCAGCAGATACCGGGAAAGGGGGGCAGATACGCAGTATTTT
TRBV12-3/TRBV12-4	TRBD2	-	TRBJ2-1	CASSPSGKSYNEQFF	TGTGCCAGCAGTCCTAGCGGGAAGTCCTACAATGAGCAGTTCTTC
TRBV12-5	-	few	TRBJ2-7	CASGTTGALLREQYF	TGTGCTAGTGGAACTACAGGAGCCTTGTTACGCGAGCAGTACTTC
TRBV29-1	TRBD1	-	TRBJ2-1	CSVQDRVGNEQFF	TGCAGCGTCCAGGACAGGGTGGGGAATGAGCAGTTCTTC